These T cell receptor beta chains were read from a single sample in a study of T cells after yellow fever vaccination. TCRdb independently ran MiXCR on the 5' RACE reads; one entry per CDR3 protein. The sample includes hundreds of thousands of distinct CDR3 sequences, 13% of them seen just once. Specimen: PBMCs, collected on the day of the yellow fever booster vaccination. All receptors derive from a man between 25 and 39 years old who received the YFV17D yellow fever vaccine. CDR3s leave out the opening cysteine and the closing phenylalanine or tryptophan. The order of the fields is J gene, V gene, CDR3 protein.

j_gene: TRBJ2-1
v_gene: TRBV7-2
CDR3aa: ASSLAQGIEQF

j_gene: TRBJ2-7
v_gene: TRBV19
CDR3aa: ASSKPGLAIHEQY

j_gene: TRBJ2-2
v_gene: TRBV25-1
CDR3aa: ASSEYYRGRDGELF

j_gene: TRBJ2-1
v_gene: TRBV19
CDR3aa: ASSILAGISYNEQF

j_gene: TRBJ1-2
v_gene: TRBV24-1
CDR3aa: ATSDLGTHYT

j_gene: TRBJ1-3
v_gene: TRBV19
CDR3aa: ASSTGQHSGNTIY

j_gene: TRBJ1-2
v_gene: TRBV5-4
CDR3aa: ASSPDANYGYT

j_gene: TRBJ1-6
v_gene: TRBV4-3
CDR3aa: ASSRDRGSPLH

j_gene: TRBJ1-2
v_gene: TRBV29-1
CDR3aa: SIRRFPNYGYT

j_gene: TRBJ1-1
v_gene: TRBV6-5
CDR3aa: ASSYGARFAEAF

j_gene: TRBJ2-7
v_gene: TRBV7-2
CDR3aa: ASSPQAATGNEQY

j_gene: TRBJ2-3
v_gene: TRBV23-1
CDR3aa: ASRGQGTSGSIPPTDTQY

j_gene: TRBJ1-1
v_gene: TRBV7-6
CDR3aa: ASSLGAGGVNTEAF

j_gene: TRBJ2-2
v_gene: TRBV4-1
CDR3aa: ASSQGASLGGELF

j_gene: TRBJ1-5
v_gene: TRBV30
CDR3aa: AWGEGGQPQH

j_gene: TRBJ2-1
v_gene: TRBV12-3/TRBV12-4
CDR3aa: ASQRQGAHEQF

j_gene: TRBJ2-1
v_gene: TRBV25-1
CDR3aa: ASSDQTSGNYNEQF

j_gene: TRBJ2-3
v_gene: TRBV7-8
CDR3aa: ASSLYLAGGSDTQY

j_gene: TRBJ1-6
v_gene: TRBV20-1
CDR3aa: SARTGGKSPLH

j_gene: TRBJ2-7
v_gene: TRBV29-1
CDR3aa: SVITQGYEQY

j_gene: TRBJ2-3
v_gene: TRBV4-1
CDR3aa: ASSQDAGVTDTQY

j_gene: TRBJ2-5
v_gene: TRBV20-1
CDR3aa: SARLAVETQY

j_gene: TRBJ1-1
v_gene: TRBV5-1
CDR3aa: ASSGQGQKNTEAF

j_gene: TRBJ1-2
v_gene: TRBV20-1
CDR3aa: SAREGQGI

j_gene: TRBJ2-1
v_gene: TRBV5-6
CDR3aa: ASSPSGPGSYNEQF

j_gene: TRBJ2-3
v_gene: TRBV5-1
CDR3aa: ASSVWDLKDTQY

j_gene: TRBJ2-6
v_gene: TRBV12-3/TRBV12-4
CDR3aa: ASSFIVRPLLSSGANVLT

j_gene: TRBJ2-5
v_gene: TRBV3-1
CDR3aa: ASSPRNPSQETQY

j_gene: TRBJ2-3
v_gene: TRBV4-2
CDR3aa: ASSQDPAGAFGDTQY

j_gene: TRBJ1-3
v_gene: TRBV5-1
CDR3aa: ASSLEVRGANSGNTIY

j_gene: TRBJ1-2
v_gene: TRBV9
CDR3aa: ASSVGMLYT

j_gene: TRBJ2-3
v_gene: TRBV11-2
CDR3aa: ASSLVRRASTDTQY

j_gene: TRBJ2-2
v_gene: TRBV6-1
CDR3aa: ATKREMNTGELF

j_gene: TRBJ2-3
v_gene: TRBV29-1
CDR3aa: SVEIQGTDSQY

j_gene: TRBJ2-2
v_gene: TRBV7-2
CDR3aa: ASSFNRGRAGGELF

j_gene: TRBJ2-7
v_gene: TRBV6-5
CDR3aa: ATVVGYEQY

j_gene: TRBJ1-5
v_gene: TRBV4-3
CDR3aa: ASSPGPFDQPQH

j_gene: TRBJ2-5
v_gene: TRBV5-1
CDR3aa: ASTADRGEETQY

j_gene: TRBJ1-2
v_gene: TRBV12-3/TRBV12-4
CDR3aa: ASSEGQGGIYGYT

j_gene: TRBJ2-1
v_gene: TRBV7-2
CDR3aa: ASSLSDRETEQF

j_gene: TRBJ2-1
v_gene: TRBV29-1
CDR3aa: SGLLGPKYNEQF

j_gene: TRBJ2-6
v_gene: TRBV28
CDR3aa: ASGSGANVLT

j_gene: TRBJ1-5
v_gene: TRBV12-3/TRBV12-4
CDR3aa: ASSFRQVRGFYSNQPQH

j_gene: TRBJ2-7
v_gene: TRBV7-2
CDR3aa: ASNQWTGSSYEQY

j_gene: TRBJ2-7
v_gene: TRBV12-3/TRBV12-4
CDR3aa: ASSGLAGGILTGEQY

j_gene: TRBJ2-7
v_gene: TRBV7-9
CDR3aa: ASSQKPGQGGDEQY

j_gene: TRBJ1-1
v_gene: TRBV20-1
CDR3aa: SASLGSVGWNTEAF

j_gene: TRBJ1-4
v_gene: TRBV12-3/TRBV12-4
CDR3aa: ASSFEFGATNEKLF

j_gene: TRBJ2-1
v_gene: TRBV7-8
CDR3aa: ASSPELRAARYNEQF

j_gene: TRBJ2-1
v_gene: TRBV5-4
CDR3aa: ASSLSWTSGNNEQF

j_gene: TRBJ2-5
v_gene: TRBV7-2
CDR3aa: ASSETGVQTQY